The rows below give T cell receptor beta chains drawn from one sample of a study of blood T cell repertoires in COVID-19. The table came from immunoSEQ multiplex PCR; TCRdb's copy has only in-frame clones and leaves some out. The sample has over 150,000 clones, roughly 86% seen once; the top ten hold 3% to 4.5%. Sequencing was done on a sample of peripheral blood. These receptors originate from a woman aged 55-69 years who had recovered from COVID-19. Both conserved end residues are part of each CDR3. Each record gives: clone size, D gene, V gene, J gene, CDR3 DNA, CDR3 protein. A D gene is named only where the DNA matches it firmly. Size tells how often a clone was seen (once, few, many) or the class of an expanded clone, and some rows leave it out.

>once|NA|TRBV2|TRBJ2-7
TGTGCCAGCAGTGAACGGCAGGTCGGGGGCGAGCAGTACTTC
CASSERQVGGEQYF
>NA|TRBD2|TRBV13|TRBJ2-6
TGTGCCACGGGACTAGCGGGGGATCGTGGGGCCAACGTCCTGACTTTC
CATGLAGDRGANVLTF
>once|NA|TRBV7-9|TRBJ1-5
TGTGCCAGCAGTCGCGACACCAATCAGCCCCAGCATTTT
CASSRDTNQPQHF
>NA|NA|TRBV5-1|TRBJ2-5
TGCGCCAGCAGCTTGGGAGCAGGCTCGGCAATAGAGACCCAGTACTTC
CASSLGAGSAIETQYF
>NA|TRBD1|TRBV5-4|TRBJ2-7
TGTGCCAGCAGCGGGACAGGGGGCACCTACGAGCAGTACTTC
CASSGTGGTYEQYF
>NA|NA|TRBV6-9|TRBJ2-5
TGTGCCAGCAGCCTAGGTGCCCAGTACTTC
CASSLGAQYF
>NA|NA|TRBV9|TRBJ2-1
TGTGCCAGCAGCGTGACAGACGGCGAGCAGTTCTTC
CASSVTDGEQFF
>NA|TRBD2|TRBV6-5|TRBJ2-5
TGTGCCAGCAGCCGGGGGGACCCCAGGGAGACCCAGTACTTC
CASSRGDPRETQYF
>NA|NA|TRBV7-9|TRBJ2-5
TGTGCCAGCAGCTTAGCTGAGGGAAGGACCCAGTACTTC
CASSLAEGRTQYF
>NA|NA|TRBV5-8|TRBJ1-5
TGTGCCAGCACCTTCCACAATCAGCCCCAGCATTTT
CASTFHNQPQHF
>few|NA|TRBV15|TRBJ1-2
TGTGCCACCAGCAGCGAGGTACACTATGGCTACACCTTC
CATSSEVHYGYTF
>NA|TRBD1|TRBV7-2|TRBJ2-7
TGTGCCAGCCGGGACAGGGATCGCTACGAGCAGTACTTC
CASRDRDRYEQYF
>once|TRBD1|TRBV5-1|TRBJ2-5
TGCGCCAGCAGCTTCGGACAGGAAGAGACCCAGTACTTC
CASSFGQEETQYF
>NA|TRBD1|TRBV4-1|TRBJ2-5
TGCGCCAGCAGCCGCGCGGGGACAGGGTCAGGGCAAGAGACCCAGTACTTC
CASSRAGTGSGQETQYF
>NA|TRBD1|TRBV5-1|TRBJ2-3
TGCGCCAGCAGGTTTGGGACAGCCTTCACAGATACGCAGTATTTT
CASRFGTAFTDTQYF
>NA|TRBD1|TRBV25-1|TRBJ1-2
TGTGCCAGCAGTGCAAAGGGGGCGCAGGGGGGCTATGGCTACACCTTC
CASSAKGAQGGYGYTF
>NA|TRBD2|TRBV6-5|TRBJ2-1
TGTGCCAGCAAGCCAGGGACGGGGGGGGATGAGCAGTTCTTC
CASKPGTGGDEQFF
>once|NA|TRBV27|TRBJ2-7
TGTGCCAGCAGCCGATTCGGAGACAGCCGACAATACGAGCAGTACTTC
CASSRFGDSRQYEQYF
>NA|TRBD1|TRBV5-1|TRBJ1-2
TGCGCCAGCAGCTTGGACGGACAGGATGCCTATGGCTACACCTTC
CASSLDGQDAYGYTF
>NA|NA|TRBV27|TRBJ2-2
TGTGCCAGCAGTTTATGGTCCAGGGGCCCGAACACCGGGGAGCTGTTTTTT
CASSLWSRGPNTGELFF
>NA|NA|TRBV18|TRBJ1-2
TGTGCCAGCTCACCAGCGACAGGTCTTAACTATGGCTACACCTTC
CASSPATGLNYGYTF
>NA|NA|TRBV29-1|TRBJ1-2
TGCAGCGTTTCTCAGGGCAACTATGGCTACACCTTC
CSVSQGNYGYTF
>NA|NA|TRBV4-3|TRBJ1-6
TGCGCCAGCAGCCAAGAATTCGTGGAGGCGTATAATTCACCCCTCCACTTT
CASSQEFVEAYNSPLHF
>NA|NA|TRBV6-5|TRBJ1-2
TGTGCCAGCAGGCAACAAGGAGGGGCCCCAGGCTACACCTTC
CASRQQGGAPGYTF
>NA|NA|TRBV27|TRBJ1-1
TGTGCCAGCCTTACACCGGGGAACACTGAAGCTTTCTTT
CASLTPGNTEAFF
>NA|TRBD1|TRBV11-2|TRBJ2-1
TGTGCCAGCAGCAACCTAGCAGGGGGCCCCTACAATGAGCAGTTCTTC
CASSNLAGGPYNEQFF
>NA|NA|TRBV7-2|TRBJ2-7
TGTGCCAGCAGCTTATTAACAGCCTCCTACGAGCAGTACTTC
CASSLLTASYEQYF
>NA|NA|TRBV7-8|TRBJ2-7
TGTGCCAGCAGCTTGCGGGCCGAGGCCTACGAGCAGTACTTC
CASSLRAEAYEQYF
>NA|NA|TRBV7-2|TRBJ1-5
TGTGCCAGCACCCCGGAACAGTATAGCAATCAGCCCCAGCATTTT
CASTPEQYSNQPQHF
>NA|NA|TRBV30|TRBJ1-4
TGTGCCTGGAGTGTATTCGGTACAACTAATGAAAAACTGTTTTTT
CAWSVFGTTNEKLFF
>NA|TRBD1|TRBV27|TRBJ1-2
TGTGCCAGCAGTTCCCCGGGACAGGGGTTTGTGAATGGCTACACCTTC
CASSSPGQGFVNGYTF
>NA|NA|TRBV7-9|TRBJ2-7
TGTGCCAGCAGCCCTCAGGGCGGCTTCTACGAGCAGTACTTC
CASSPQGGFYEQYF
>once|TRBD2|TRBV30|TRBJ2-2
TGTGCCTGGAGTCTAGCGGGGGGGCCCGGGGAGCTGTTTTTT
CAWSLAGGPGELFF
>NA|TRBD1|TRBV5-1|TRBJ1-1
TGCGCCAGCAGCTTACAGGGGGCGGATGACACTGAAGCTTTCTTT
CASSLQGADDTEAFF
>NA|TRBD1|TRBV27|TRBJ2-7
TGTGCCAGCAGTGGGACAGGGAGCTCCTACGAGCAGTACTTC
CASSGTGSSYEQYF
>NA|TRBD1|TRBV30|TRBJ2-6
TGTGCCTGGAGCTACACCTCACAGGGGGCGTATGGGGCCAACGTCCTGACTTTC
CAWSYTSQGAYGANVLTF
>NA|TRBD2|TRBV6-5|TRBJ2-2
TGTGCCAGCACCCGGGGGGTGAACACCGGGGAGCTGTTTTTT
CASTRGVNTGELFF
>NA|NA|TRBV5-6|TRBJ1-4
TGTGCCAGCAGTTGGCAGGGGTCAACTAATGAAAAACTGTTTTTT
CASSWQGSTNEKLFF
>NA|TRBD2|TRBV5-1|TRBJ2-7
TGCGCCAGCAGCGAAAGCGGGGGGGCCTCCTACGAGCAGTACTTC
CASSESGGASYEQYF
>few|TRBD1|TRBV6-2/TRBV6-3|TRBJ1-2
TGTGCCAGCACCCCGACAGGGATTAACTATGGCTACACCTTC
CASTPTGINYGYTF
>NA|TRBD1|TRBV30|TRBJ2-2
TGTGCCTGGAGTGTACTGGGACAGGGGGTAGCCGGGGAGCTGTTTTTT
CAWSVLGQGVAGELFF